This T cell receptor beta chain was documented in a study of a mutant IDH1 vaccine in newly diagnosed glioma. Details on this clone: No antigen is known for it.

Findings and limits, study-wide: With respect to changes in top peripheral T cell clonotypes, pseudoprogression seemed unrelated.

As to time point: week 47, end of study. Every single dose of the vaccine, 300 ug of mutant IDH1 20-mer peptide, came with topical imiquimod. Newly diagnosed WHO grade 3 or 4 IDH1-mutant, ATRX-lost astrocytomas were identified in the donors. The CDR3 runs 18 residues. Germline V gene data show CDR1 as MNHEY and CDR2 as SMNVEV (reference sequence). With V trimmed by 4 bases and J by 4 bases, 8 bases remained unmatched. Assay used: immunoSEQ multiplex PCR; TCRdb lists only in-frame clones, some missing. This table holds tens of thousands of clones, about 79% found once. This chain links TRBV27 with TRBJ2-6; TRBD1 matches 12 bases. This clonotype was sampled from a man aged 45-60 years with glioma. Specimen: PBMCs, collected from a glioma patient whose treatment included an IDH1 peptide vaccine. The CDR3 reads CASSSPGQGASGANVLTF. The CDR3 DNA is TGTGCCAGCAGTTCCCCGGGACAGGGGGCATCAGGGGCCAACGTCCTGACTTTC.